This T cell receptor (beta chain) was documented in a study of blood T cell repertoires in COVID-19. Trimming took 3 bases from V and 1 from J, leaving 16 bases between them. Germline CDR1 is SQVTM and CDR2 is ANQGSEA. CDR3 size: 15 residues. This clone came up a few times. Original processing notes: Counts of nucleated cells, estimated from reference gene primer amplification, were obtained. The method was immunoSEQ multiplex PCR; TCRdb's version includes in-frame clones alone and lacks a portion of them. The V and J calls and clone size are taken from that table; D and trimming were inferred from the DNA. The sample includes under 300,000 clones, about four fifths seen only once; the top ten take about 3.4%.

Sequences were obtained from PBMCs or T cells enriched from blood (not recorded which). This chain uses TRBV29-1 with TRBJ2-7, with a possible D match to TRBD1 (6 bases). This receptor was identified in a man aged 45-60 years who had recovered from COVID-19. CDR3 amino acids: CSVELRDKGSYEQYF. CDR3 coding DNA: TGCAGCGTTGAGCTCCGGGACAAGGGGTCCTACGAGCAGTACTTC.